The 18 T cell receptor beta chains below all came from one sample that was sequenced in a study of shared clonotypes between healthy human individuals. The method was immunoSEQ multiplex PCR; TCRdb's version includes in-frame clones alone and lacks a portion of them. The sample holds 650,000 to 700,000 clones, 80% to 95% seen once. Material for sequencing was memory CD8+ T cells from PBMCs. Indicated subset: CD45RO+ cells pooled with CCR7-negative TemRA cells. The receptor source for this set is a man younger than 35 in good health. Some clones in this sample may be carry-over from other donors' samples.

The chain joins TRBV15 to TRBJ2-6; 9 bases map to TRBD1. After removal of 3 bases from V and 4 bases from J, the junction contained 13 bases not matched to a gene. This CDR3 is 19 amino acids long. The germline CDR1 and CDR2 sequences are LNHNV and YYDKDF (reference sequence). CDR3 sequence: CATSRAILTGGDGANVLTF. The CDR3 coding sequence is TGTGCCACCAGCAGGGCAATACTGACAGGGGGAGACGGGGCCAACGTCCTGACTTTC.

The chain carries TRBV10-1 and TRBJ2-5; unclear D gene. Trimming stripped 7 bases from V and 0 bases from J, with 15 bases between. The germline V gene encodes CDR1 WNHNN and CDR2 SYGVQD (reference sequence). The CDR3 runs to 15 residues. The CDR3 is CASMGLTKYQETQYF. The CDR3 nucleotides are TGCGCCAGCATGGGCCTCACGAAGTACCAAGAGACCCAGTACTTC.

V gene TRBV7-6 combines with J gene TRBJ2-7; 8 positions match TRBD1. After removal of 5 bases from V and 4 bases from J, the junction contained 10 bases not matched to a gene. Per germline, CDR1 SGHVS and CDR2 FNYEAQ. This CDR3 spans 15 amino acids. The CDR3: CASSPEGQALYEQYF. CDR3 in DNA: TGTGCCAGCAGCCCAGAGGGACAGGCCTTATACGAGCAGTACTTC.

This clone was observed a handful of times. The chain couples TRBV28 to TRBJ2-7; 8 bases map to TRBD1. Trimming removed 5 bases from V and 6 bases from J; junction bases left unmatched: 9. Germline V CDR1 and CDR2: MDHEN, SYDVKM. The CDR3 spans 14 residues. The CDR3 DNA sequence: TGTGCCAGCAGTCCGGGGACAGGTTTGGTCGAGCAGTACTTC. Residues: CASSPGTGLVEQYF. The full variable domain, its missing parts supplied by reference TRBV28 and TRBJ2-7, is DVKVTQSSRYLVKRTGEKVFLECVQDMDHENMFWYRQDPGLGLRLIYFSYDVKMKEKGDIPEGYSVSREKKERFSLILESASTNQTSMYLCASSPGTGLVEQYFGPGTRLTVT.

The rearrangement joins TRBV6-1 to TRBJ2-3; 10 bases match TRBD1. Looked up from germline, CDR1 is MNHNS and CDR2 is SASEGT. Trimming cost V 2 bases and J 6 bases; bases outside gene matches: 8. The CDR3 totals 16 residues. CDR3 nucleotide sequence: TGTGCCAGCAGTGAACTGACAGGGGGCGAGGGCGATACGCAGTATTTT. Its translation is CASSELTGGEGDTQYF.

The rearrangement links TRBV27 to TRBJ1-1; no clear D gene. This CDR3 is built from 13 residues. Germline assignment: CDR1 MNHEY and CDR2 SMNVEV (reference sequence). V gave up 6 bases and J gave up 3 bases, with 11 bases separating them. As DNA, the CDR3 is TGTGCCAGCAGCCCCCGTACTTACACTGAAGCTTTCTTT. It encodes CASSPRTYTEAFF.

The rearrangement uses TRBV10-3 and TRBJ1-3; D unresolved. CDR3 length: 14 residues. CDR1 ENHRY and CDR2 SYGVKD come from the germline V gene. V was pared by 0 bases and J by 2 bases, with 5 bases between. CDR3 coding DNA: TGTGCCATCAGTGAGTCTACAGCTGGAAACACCATATATTTT. Translation gives CAISESTAGNTIYF.

The chain recombines TRBV9 with TRBJ2-7, with a possible D match to TRBD1 (6 bases). CDR3 length: 15 residues. The V gene lost 3 bases and the J gene lost 3 bases, with 16 bases spanning the gap. CDR1 SGDLS and CDR2 YYNGEE come from the germline V gene. For the CDR3, the DNA is TGTGCCAGCAGCGATGACGAGACAGGCGGCTACGAGCAGTACTTC. Protein sequence: CASSDDETGGYEQYF.

The chain employs TRBV5-1 and TRBJ2-7, with 7 positions matching TRBD2. The CDR3 spans 16 residues. CDR1 is SGHRS and CDR2 is YFSETQ in the germline V gene. V gave up 4 bases and J gave up 2 bases; unmatched junction bases: 12. The CDR3 loop reads CASSPRRGSNPYEQYF. The CDR3 DNA sequence: TGCGCCAGCAGCCCCCGGCGGGGGAGTAATCCCTACGAGCAGTACTTC.

With regard to this clone: This is likely an artifact of a read error, given a far larger clone one base away. Within the sample, other DNA sequences also encode this same CDR3. The chain joins TRBV7-9 to TRBJ2-1; D is ambiguous. Germline CDR1 reads SEHNR; CDR2 reads FQNEAQ (reference sequence). This CDR3 spans 12 amino acids. The ends were cut back, 3 bases at V and 5 bases at J, with 5 bases in the middle. Written as DNA, the CDR3 is TGTGCCAGCAGCTTCGGCAACAATGAGCAGTTCTTC. Translating it yields CASSFGNNEQFF.

J is TRBJ2-7 and V is TRBV9; 9 nucleotides match TRBD1. The germline V gene has CDR1 SGDLS and CDR2 YYNGEE. V was clipped by 4 bases and J by 4 bases; unmatched bases: 12. This CDR3 contains 16 residues. The CDR3 nucleotides are TGTGCCAGCAGCCCGCGCCCGGGACAGGGTCTTTACGAGCAGTACTTC. Amino acid sequence: CASSPRPGQGLYEQYF. Supplemented by reference TRBV9 and TRBJ2-7, the full variable domain reads DSGVTQTPKHLITATGQRVTLRCSPRSGDLSVYWYQQSLDQGLQFLIQYYNGEERAKGNILERFSAQQFPDLHSELNLSSLELGDSALYFCASSPRPGQGLYEQYFGPGTRLTVT.

The gene calls are TRBV7-8 and TRBJ2-3; D remains ambiguous. The germline V and J ends were trimmed by 6 bases and 6 bases, with 16 bases remaining between them. This CDR3 spans 14 amino acids. Per germline, CDR1 SGHVS and CDR2 FQNEAQ. The CDR3 loop is CASRRLPTGDTQYF. The CDR3 DNA sequence: TGTGCCAGCAGAAGACTCCCCACCGGGGATACGCAGTATTTT.

This clone was seen a handful of times. A junction boundary mismatches the germline segment, possibly from a read error. This chain uses TRBV7-9 with TRBJ1-1; no definite D call. The CDR3 is made up of 14 amino acids. Germline V gene data show CDR1 as SEHNR and CDR2 as FQNEAQ (reference sequence). The CDR3 DNA reads as TGTGCCAGCAGCCTAGCTATTCGGAACACTGAAGCTTTCTTT. Residues: CASSLAIRNTEAFF. Looking up the rest from reference TRBV7-9 and TRBJ1-1 gives the full variable domain: DTGVSQNPRHKITKRGQNVTFRCDPISEHNRLYWYRQTLGQGPEFLTYFQNEAQLEKSRLLSDRFSAERPKGSFSTLEIQRTEQGDSAMYLCASSLAIRNTEAFFGQGTRLTVV.

This clone occurred once. This chain joins TRBV27 and TRBJ2-1; 8 nucleotides align to TRBD2. Germline lookup yields CDR1 MNHEY and CDR2 SMNVEV (reference sequence). This CDR3 is built from 15 residues. Trimming at V came to 0 bases and at J to 2 bases, leaving 0 bases not matched to a gene. Written as DNA, the CDR3 is TGTGCCAGCAGTTTATCAGCGGGAGCCTACAATGAGCAGTTCTTC. This sequence encodes CASSLSAGAYNEQFF.

This chain connects TRBV5-6 to TRBJ2-7; D possibly uses TRBD1 or TRBD2 (5 bases each). Germline assignment: CDR1 SGHDT and CDR2 YYEEEE. The germline V and J ends were trimmed by 1 base and 11 bases, with 10 bases remaining between them. The CDR3 is 11 residues long. The chain's CDR3 is CASSLSGTEYF. The CDR3 DNA follows: TGTGCCAGCAGCTTGAGTGGGACGGAGTACTTC.

This clone occurred once. The chain has TRBV14 and TRBJ2-7; D assignment may be TRBD1 or TRBD2 (5 bases each). Germline CDR1 and CDR2: SGHDN and FVKESK. The germline V and J ends were trimmed by 2 bases and 3 bases, with 17 bases remaining between them. The CDR3 covers 16 residues. The CDR3 loop is CASSQIMGVPVYEQYF. The CDR3 bases are TGTGCCAGCAGCCAAATTATGGGGGTCCCGGTCTACGAGCAGTACTTC.

The chain is built from TRBV6-5 and TRBJ2-1; TRBD1 might be the D (5 bases). Germline-derived CDR1 and CDR2 are MNHEY and SVGAGI. This CDR3 region has 15 residues. Trimming pared 0 bases from V and 10 bases from J, leaving 16 bases between. The CDR3 protein is CASSYSIPDTKEQFF. In nucleotides, the CDR3 is TGTGCCAGCAGTTACTCGATACCGGACACTAAGGAGCAGTTCTTC.

The chain uses TRBV4-2 and TRBJ1-3; D is perhaps TRBD1 (5 bases). The CDR3 spans 16 residues. Germline V gene sequence: CDR1 LGHNA, CDR2 YNFKEQ. The germline V and J ends were trimmed by 1 base and 1 base, with 11 bases remaining between them. CDR3 sequence reads: CASSQVAGTSGNTIYF. The DNA for the CDR3 is TGTGCCAGCAGCCAAGTAGCCGGGACTTCTGGAAACACCATATATTTT.